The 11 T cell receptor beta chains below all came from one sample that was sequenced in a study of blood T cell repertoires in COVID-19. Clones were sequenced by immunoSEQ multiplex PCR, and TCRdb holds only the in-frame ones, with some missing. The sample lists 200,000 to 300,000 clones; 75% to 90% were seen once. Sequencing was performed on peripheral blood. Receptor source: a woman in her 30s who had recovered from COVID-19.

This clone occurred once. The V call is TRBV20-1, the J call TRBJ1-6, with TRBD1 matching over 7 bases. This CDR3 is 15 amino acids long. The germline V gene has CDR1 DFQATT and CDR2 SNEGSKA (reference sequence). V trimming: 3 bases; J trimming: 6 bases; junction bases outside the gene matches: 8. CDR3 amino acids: CSASGDSSPNSPLHF. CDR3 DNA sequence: TGCAGTGCTAGTGGGGACAGTAGTCCTAATTCACCCCTCCACTTT.

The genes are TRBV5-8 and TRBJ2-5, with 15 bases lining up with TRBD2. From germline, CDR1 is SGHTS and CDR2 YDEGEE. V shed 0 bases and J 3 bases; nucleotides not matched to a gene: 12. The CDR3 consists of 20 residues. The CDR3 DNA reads TGTGCCAGCAGCTTGGGTCTTTATGGGACTAGCGGGGGGATCGAAGAGACCCAGTACTTC. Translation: CASSLGLYGTSGGIEETQYF.

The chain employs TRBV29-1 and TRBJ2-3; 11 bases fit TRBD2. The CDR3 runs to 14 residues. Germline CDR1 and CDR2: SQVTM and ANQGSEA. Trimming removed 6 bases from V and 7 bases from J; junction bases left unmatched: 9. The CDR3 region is CSVSLAGETNTQYF. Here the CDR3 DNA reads TGCAGCGTCTCACTAGCGGGGGAGACAAATACGCAGTATTTT.

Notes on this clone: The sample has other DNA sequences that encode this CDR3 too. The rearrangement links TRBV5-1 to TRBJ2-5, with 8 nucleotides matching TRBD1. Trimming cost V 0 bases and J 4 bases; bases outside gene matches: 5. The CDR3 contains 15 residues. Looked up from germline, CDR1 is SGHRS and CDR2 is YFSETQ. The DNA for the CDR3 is TGCGCCAGCAGCTTGGGGCAGGGGGCGGGAGAGACCCAGTACTTC. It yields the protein CASSLGQGAGETQYF.

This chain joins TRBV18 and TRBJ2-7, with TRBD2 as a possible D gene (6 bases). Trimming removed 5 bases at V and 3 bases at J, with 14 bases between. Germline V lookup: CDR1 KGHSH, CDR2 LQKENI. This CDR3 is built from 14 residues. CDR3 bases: TGTGCCAGCTCAGCGGAGGGTGAGGGCTACGAGCAGTACTTC. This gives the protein CASSAEGEGYEQYF.

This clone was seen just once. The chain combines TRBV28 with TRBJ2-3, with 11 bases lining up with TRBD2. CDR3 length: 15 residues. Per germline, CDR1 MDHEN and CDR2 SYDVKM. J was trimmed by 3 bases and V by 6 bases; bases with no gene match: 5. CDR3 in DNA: TGTGCCAGCAGCCCTCTAGCGGGGGGAACAGATACGCAGTATTTT. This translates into CASSPLAGGTDTQYF.

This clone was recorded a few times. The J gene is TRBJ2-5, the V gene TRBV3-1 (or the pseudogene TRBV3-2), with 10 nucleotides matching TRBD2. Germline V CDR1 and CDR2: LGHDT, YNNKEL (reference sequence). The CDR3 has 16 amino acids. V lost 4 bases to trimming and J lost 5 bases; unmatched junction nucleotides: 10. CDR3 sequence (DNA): TGTGCCAGCAGCCTCAAAGCGGGGGGGCCTGTGGAGACCCAGTACTTC. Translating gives CASSLKAGGPVETQYF.

The CDR3, as DNA: TGTGCCAGCAGTCCTCAGGGGCTAGGAGCTTTCTTT. Its protein product is CASSPQGLGAFF. This chain uses TRBV2 with TRBJ1-1, with D tentatively TRBD1 (6 bases). Trimming stripped 5 bases from V and 10 bases from J, with 14 bases between. The germline CDR1 and CDR2 sequences are SNHLY and FYNNEI. This CDR3 region has 12 residues.

The CDR3 protein is CASSLYGTDYGYTF. The DNA for the CDR3 is TGTGCCAGCAGTTTATATGGGACAGACTATGGCTACACCTTC. The chain carries TRBV27 and TRBJ1-2; TRBD1 aligns across 7 bases. The ends lost 1 base at V and 3 bases at J; junction bases unmatched: 2. Germline V gives CDR1 MNHEY, CDR2 SMNVEV (reference sequence). The CDR3 covers 14 residues.

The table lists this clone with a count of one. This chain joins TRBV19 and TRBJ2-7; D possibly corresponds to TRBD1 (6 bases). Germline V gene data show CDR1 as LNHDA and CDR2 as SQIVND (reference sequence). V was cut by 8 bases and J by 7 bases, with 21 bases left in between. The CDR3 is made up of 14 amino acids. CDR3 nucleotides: TGTGCCAGTGGCGTGGTTGCAGGGGCAGGGGAGCAGTACTTC. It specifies CASGVVAGAGEQYF.

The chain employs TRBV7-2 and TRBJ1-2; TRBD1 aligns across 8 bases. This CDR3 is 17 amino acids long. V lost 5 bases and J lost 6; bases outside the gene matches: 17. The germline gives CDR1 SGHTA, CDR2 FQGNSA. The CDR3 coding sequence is TGTGCCAGCAGCGCCGAGGCCAGGGGGCGCATACCCGATGGCTACACCTTC. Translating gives CASSAEARGRIPDGYTF.